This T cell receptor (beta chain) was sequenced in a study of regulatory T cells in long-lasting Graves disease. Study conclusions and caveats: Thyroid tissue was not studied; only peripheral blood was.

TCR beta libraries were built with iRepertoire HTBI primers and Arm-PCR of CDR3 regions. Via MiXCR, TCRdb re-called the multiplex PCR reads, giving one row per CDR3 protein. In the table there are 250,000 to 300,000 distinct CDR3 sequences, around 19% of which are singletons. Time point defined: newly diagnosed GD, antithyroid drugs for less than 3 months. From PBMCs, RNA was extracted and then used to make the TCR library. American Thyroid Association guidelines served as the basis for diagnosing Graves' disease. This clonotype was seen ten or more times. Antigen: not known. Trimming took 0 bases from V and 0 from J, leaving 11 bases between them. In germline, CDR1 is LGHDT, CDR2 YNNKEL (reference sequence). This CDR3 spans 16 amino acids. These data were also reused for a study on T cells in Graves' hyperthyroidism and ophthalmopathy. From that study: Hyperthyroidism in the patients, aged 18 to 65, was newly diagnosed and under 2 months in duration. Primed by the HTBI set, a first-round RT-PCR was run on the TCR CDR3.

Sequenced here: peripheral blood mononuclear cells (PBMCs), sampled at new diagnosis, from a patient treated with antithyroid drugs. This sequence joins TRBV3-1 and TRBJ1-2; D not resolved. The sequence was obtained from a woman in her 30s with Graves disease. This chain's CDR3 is CASSQDRRGTNYGYTF. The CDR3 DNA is TGTGCCAGCAGCCAAGATCGGAGAGGGACTAACTATGGCTACACCTTC. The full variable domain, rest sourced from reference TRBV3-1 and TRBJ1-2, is DTAVSQTPKYLVTQMGNDKSIKCEQNLGHDTMYWYKQDSKKFLKIMFSYNNKELIINETVPNRFSPKSPDKAHLNLHINSLELGDSAVYFCASSQDRRGTNYGYTFGSGTRLTVV.